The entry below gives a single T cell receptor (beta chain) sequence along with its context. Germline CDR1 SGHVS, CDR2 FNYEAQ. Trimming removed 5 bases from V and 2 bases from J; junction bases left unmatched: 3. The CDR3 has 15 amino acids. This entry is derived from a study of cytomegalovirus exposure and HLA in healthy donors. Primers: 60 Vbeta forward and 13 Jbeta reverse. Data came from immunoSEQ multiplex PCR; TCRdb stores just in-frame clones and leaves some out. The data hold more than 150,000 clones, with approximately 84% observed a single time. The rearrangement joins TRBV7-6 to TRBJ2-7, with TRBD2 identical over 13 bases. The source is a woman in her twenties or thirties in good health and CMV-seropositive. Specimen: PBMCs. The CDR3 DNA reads TGTGCCAGCAGCCAACTAGCGGGAGGGGCCTACGAGCAGTACTTC. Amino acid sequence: CASSQLAGGAYEQYF.